This T cell receptor (beta chain) was sequenced during a study of shared clonotypes between healthy human individuals. Study-level background: CD4 naive cells filled three plates per donor, CD4 memory three, CD8 naive two and CD8 memory one. Study-level points and caveats: Deeper or shallower sequencing was expected to change how clonotypes are shared among donors. A generally larger estimated richness was seen in naive subsets than in memory subsets.

The germline V gene encodes CDR1 SGDLS and CDR2 YYNGEE. Trimming pared 0 bases from V and 0 bases from J, leaving 10 bases between. This CDR3 comprises 16 residues. Clones were read by immunoSEQ multiplex PCR, and TCRdb kept only the in-frame ones, dropping some. The sample records 2 million to 3 million clones, roughly 93% being singletons. A note on this clone: The antigen is undetermined.

This chain joins TRBV9 and TRBJ1-3, with D maybe TRBD1 (6 bases). Sequenced material: naive CD4+ T cells from PBMCs. The subset is: CD45RA+ positively selected. This TCR came from a man aged 18 to 29 in good health. Some clones in this sample may be carry-over from other donors' samples. The CDR3 here is CASSVDPGASGNTIYF. As DNA, the CDR3 is TGTGCCAGCAGCGTAGATCCGGGGGCCTCTGGAAACACCATATATTTT.